The 19 T cell receptor beta chains listed next were all sequenced from one sample in a study of shared clonotypes between healthy human individuals. Some clones are missing from TCRdb's copy, which holds only in-frame ones; the method was immunoSEQ multiplex PCR. The repertoire includes some 740,000 clones, 90% to 95% of them detected once, and more than 20% sits in the top ten. Naive-designated CD8 cells lacked CD45RO, were positively enriched for CCR7, and omitted terminally differentiated effector memory CD45RA+ cells. The specimen sequenced was naive CD8+ T cells sorted from blood. The receptors shown here come from a man aged 25 to 40 in good health.

This chain links TRBV10-1 with TRBJ2-1, with D hard to call. The CDR3 extends over 14 amino acids. Germline V gene data show CDR1 as WNHNN and CDR2 as SYGVQD (reference sequence). V gave up 0 bases and J gave up 5 bases, with 8 bases separating them. CDR3 residues: CASSESRQNNEQFF. The CDR3 coding sequence is TGCGCCAGCAGTGAGTCGCGTCAAAACAATGAGCAGTTCTTC.

The chain has TRBV28 and TRBJ2-3; D gene unclear. V was clipped by 6 bases and J by 2 bases, with 15 bases between them. The CDR3 covers 15 residues. The germline CDR1 and CDR2 sequences are MDHEN and SYDVKM. CDR3 amino acids: CASRERTAPTDTQYF. The CDR3 region has the DNA TGTGCCAGCAGGGAAAGGACCGCGCCCACAGATACGCAGTATTTT.

The CDR3 region has the DNA TGTGCCAGCACTCCTACCTTCACCGGGGAGCTGTTTTTT. This codes for CASTPTFTGELFF. The chain employs TRBV6-5 and TRBJ2-2; D unclear. Between the trimmed V and J ends, which lost 7 bases and 4 bases, there was a span of 10 bases. The germline V gene encodes CDR1 MNHEY and CDR2 SVGAGI. The CDR3 runs to 13 residues.

This clone was seen a handful of times. The chain carries TRBV7-6 and TRBJ2-7; TRBD2 agrees at 7 bases. Germline-derived CDR1 and CDR2 are SGHVS and FNYEAQ. The trim removed 8 bases at V and 6 bases at J, leaving 7 bases unmatched. The CDR3 length is 12 residues. Here the CDR3 DNA reads TGTGCCAGCCGCGGGAGAGGAGGCGAGCAGTACTTC. It yields the protein CASRGRGGEQYF. The whole variable domain, remainder taken from reference TRBV7-6 and TRBJ2-7, is GAGVSQSPRYKVTKRGQDVALRCDPISGHVSLYWYRQALGQGPEFLTYFNYEAQQDKSGLPNDRFSAERPEGSISTLTIQRTEQRDSAMYRCASRGRGGEQYFGPGTRLTVT.

This clone appeared a single time. The chain employs TRBV13 and TRBJ2-5, with D unclear. The CDR3 loop spans 16 amino acids. CDR1 PRHDT and CDR2 FYEKMQ come from the germline V gene (reference sequence). V was cut by 5 bases and J by 5 bases, with 21 bases left in between. The DNA of the CDR3 is TGTGCCAGCAGCGCCGCCGGCTCGATTAGATCGGAGACCCAGTACTTC. It specifies CASSAAGSIRSETQYF.

In DNA, the CDR3 is TGTGCCAGCAGCTTATTTCCAGGACTAGCGGGAGATACGCAGTATTTT. As protein: CASSLFPGLAGDTQYF. The J gene is TRBJ2-3, the V gene TRBV7-2, with 11 positions matching TRBD2. Per germline, CDR1 SGHTA and CDR2 FQGNSA. V lost 2 bases to trimming and J lost 5 bases; unmatched junction nucleotides: 6. This CDR3 region has 16 residues.

This clone showed up just a few times. This chain uses TRBV6-1 with TRBJ2-7; tentatively, D is TRBD2 (6 bases). In germline, CDR1 is MNHNS, CDR2 SASEGT. V shed 7 bases and J shed 3 bases, with 16 bases lying between them. CDR3 length: 14 residues. This chain's CDR3 is CASTGDPNYYEQYF. The CDR3, as DNA: TGTGCCAGCACGGGGGATCCCAATTACTACGAGCAGTACTTC.

The chain has TRBV6-6 and TRBJ2-7; 8 positions agree with TRBD2. The CDR3 extends over 16 amino acids. Trimming cost V 2 bases and J 2 bases; bases outside gene matches: 8. CDR1 and CDR2 (germline): MNHNY, SVGAGI (reference sequence). The CDR3 DNA is TGTGCCAGCAGTTACGGTATGGCGGGAGGACCCTACGAGCAGTACTTC. Translating it yields CASSYGMAGGPYEQYF.

CDR3 nucleotide sequence: TGTGCCAGCAGGCCGGGACTAGCGGGTGAGACGCAGTATTTT. Protein: CASRPGLAGETQYF. This chain joins TRBV27 and TRBJ2-3, with 12 nucleotides matching TRBD2. CDR3 length: 14 amino acids. Trimming removed 6 bases from V and 9 bases from J; junction bases left unmatched: 7. Germline CDR1 MNHEY, CDR2 SMNVEV (reference sequence).

The chain uses TRBV30 and TRBJ1-2, with a tentative D call TRBD1 (5 bases). V was trimmed by 4 bases and J by 1 base, leaving 10 bases between them. CDR3 length: 13 amino acids. The germline gives CDR1 GTSNPN, CDR2 SVGIG (reference sequence). The DNA of the CDR3 is TGTGCCTGGACGGTGGGGCTTAACTATGGCTACACCTTC. As protein: CAWTVGLNYGYTF.

V is TRBV2 and J is TRBJ2-7, with 9 bases lining up with TRBD1. The CDR3 has 16 amino acids. Germline assignment: CDR1 SNHLY and CDR2 FYNNEI. With 7 bases clipped from V and 4 bases from J, the junction kept 14 bases outside the gene matches. The CDR3 DNA follows: TGTGCCAGCACAGAAAGTGGGACAGGGAAATCTTACGAGCAGTACTTC. Encoded protein: CASTESGTGKSYEQYF. The variable domain in full, completed from reference TRBV2 and TRBJ2-7, reads EPEVTQTPSHQVTQMGQEVILRCVPISNHLYFYWYRQILGQKVEFLVSFYNNEISEKSEIFDDQFSVERPDGSNFTLKIRSTKLEDSAMYFCASTESGTGKSYEQYFGPGTRLTVT.

At least ten counts were recorded for this clone. The sample contains more than one DNA sequence encoding this CDR3. CDR3 residues: CASSESAYEQYF. In nucleotides, the CDR3 is TGCGCCAGCAGTGAGTCCGCCTACGAGCAGTACTTC. The chain combines TRBV10-2 with TRBJ2-7, with unresolved D. Germline V gene data show CDR1 as WSHSY and CDR2 as SAAADI. V was clipped by 0 bases and J by 2 bases, with 2 bases between them. The length of the CDR3 is 12 residues.

The chain couples TRBV5-8 to TRBJ2-1; the D is unclear. V was shortened by 4 bases and J by 4 bases, with 12 bases between the two germline ends. Germline CDR1 reads SGHTS; CDR2 reads YDEGEE. This CDR3 contains 14 residues. In DNA form, the CDR3 reads TGTGCCAGCAGCCTGGGAAGCGCATACAATGAGCAGTTCTTC. Residues: CASSLGSAYNEQFF.

The V and J genes are TRBV7-6 and TRBJ2-7; D not resolved. V was cut by 5 bases and J by 3 bases, with 23 bases left in between. The length of the CDR3 is 17 residues. Looked up from germline, CDR1 is SGHVS and CDR2 is FNYEAQ. The CDR3 nucleotides are TGTGCCAGCAGCGATTTCAGCGACCAGCCAAACTTCTACGAGCAGTACTTC. This translates into CASSDFSDQPNFYEQYF. Looking up the rest from reference TRBV7-6 and TRBJ2-7 gives the full variable domain: GAGVSQSPRYKVTKRGQDVALRCDPISGHVSLYWYRQALGQGPEFLTYFNYEAQQDKSGLPNDRFSAERPEGSISTLTIQRTEQRDSAMYRCASSDFSDQPNFYEQYFGPGTRLTVT.

The chain has TRBV4-1 and TRBJ1-4, with a possible D match to TRBD1 (5 bases). The CDR3 has 18 residues. Deletions cut 0 bases from V and 0 bases from J, with 14 bases between. Germline CDR1 is MGHRA and CDR2 is YSYEKL. CDR3 sequence: CASSQEGTSMATNEKLFF. The CDR3 DNA is TGCGCCAGCAGCCAAGAAGGGACCTCCATGGCAACTAATGAAAAACTGTTTTTT.

This clone has only one observation. The chain carries TRBV2 and TRBJ1-3; D not resolved. CDR3 length: 14 amino acids. V lost 3 bases to trimming and J lost 5 bases, with 11 bases between them. Looked up from germline, CDR1 is SNHLY and CDR2 is FYNNEI. CDR3 in DNA: TGTGCCAGCAGTGATAGTCAGGAAAGAAACACCATATATTTT. Residues: CASSDSQERNTIYF.

The CDR3, as DNA: TGCAGCGTAAGAGGGCCAGAGACTGAAGCTTTCTTT. Translated, it gives CSVRGPETEAFF. V usage is TRBV29-1 and J usage is TRBJ1-1; D is ambiguous. CDR1 and CDR2 from the germline V gene are SQVTM and ANQGSEA. CDR3 length: 12 residues. V was shortened by 6 bases and J by 5 bases, with 13 bases between the two germline ends.

The rearrangement uses TRBV5-6 and TRBJ2-1; D possibly uses TRBD1 or TRBD2 (8 bases each). V dropped 6 bases and J dropped 2 bases, with 15 bases sitting between them. This CDR3 comprises 15 residues. Germline values: CDR1 SGHDT, CDR2 YYEEEE. Written as DNA, the CDR3 is TGTGCCAGCAACGCGGGGGGACAGGCCTACAATGAGCAGTTCTTC. Translating gives CASNAGGQAYNEQFF.

The chain is built from TRBV6-5 and TRBJ2-1; tentative D call: TRBD1 (5 bases). V lost 2 bases and J 7 bases, leaving 12 bases between the germline ends. CDR1 and CDR2 from the germline V gene are MNHEY and SVGAGI. The CDR3 contains 14 residues. The CDR3 sequence: CASSYTGRANEQFF. The DNA for the CDR3 is TGTGCCAGCAGTTACACAGGACGGGCTAATGAGCAGTTCTTC.